Listed below are T cell receptor beta chains from one sample, sequenced in a study of radiation and T cells in renal cell carcinoma. Profiled with immunoSEQ multiplex PCR; TCRdb holds only in-frame clones, not every one. The table shows 150,000 to 200,000 clones, with roughly nine tenths occurring only once. The material was blood, obtained from a patient whose treatment included radiotherapy and nephrectomy. Receptors originate from a woman between 45 and 65 years old with renal cell carcinoma. The CDR3 runs from the conserved cysteine through the conserved F or W.

CASSALRGISGNTIYF | 16 | TRBV9
CASSPNGSPANYGYTF | 16 | TRBV18
CASRRQGGNYGYTF | 14 | TRBV5-5
CASSREGLASDTQYF | 15 | TRBV5-1
CASSYPQGAEYQPQHF | 16 | TRBV6-6
CATSRGGLAVTTDTQYF | 17 | TRBV15
CASSGQRNTEAFF | 13 | TRBV2
CASSEVGGGNQPQHF | 15 | TRBV6-1
CASSLGESSYNEQFF | 15 | TRBV4-1
CASSYRDRGNTIYF | 14 | TRBV6-5
CASSEHLDGLGYTF | 14 | TRBV6-1
CAWSTPRLKNYGYTF | 15 | TRBV30
CASSLDRGAGTDTQYF | 16 | TRBV11-3
CASSLVGLAVF | 11 | TRBV11-1
CASSLPAGANYGYTF | 15 | TRBV19
CASSGYITGSGVGETQYF | 18 | TRBV6-1
CAISFFLATRDTEAFF | 16 | TRBV10-3
CASEERWAGGGHNEQFF | 17 | TRBV19
CASSPGQLENTEAFF | 15 | TRBV7-2
CASSIAPLNTGELFF | 15 | TRBV19
CASSFSQGAYEQYF | 14 | TRBV5-1
CASSLRSLNYGYTF | 14 | TRBV11-3
CASSLALAGGASSYEQYF | 18 | TRBV7-8
CASSGGDRDEKLFF | 14 | TRBV9
CASAFDSQSNTEAFF | 15 | TRBV18
CAISDASVVEQYF | 13 | TRBV10-3
CASSQDLDRYGYTF | 14 | TRBV4-1
CASSLEEGAYEQYF | 14 | TRBV7-7
CASSVSGTDNSPLHF | 15 | TRBV9
CASSLKPGEGTQYF | 14 | TRBV19
CASSDTSNTGELFF | 14 | TRBV5-1
CASSPAGGKADTQYF | 15 | TRBV7-3
CASSLDTNEKLFF | 13 | TRBV19
CASSLGGTGELFF | 13 | TRBV7-2
CASNRGVMETQYF | 13 | TRBV19
CASSQQELQPQHF | 13 | TRBV19
CASSPAGGTGGTDTQYF | 17 | TRBV5-1
CASSLVAYEQYF | 12 | TRBV5-6
CASRGVSGNTIYF | 13 | TRBV5-6
CASSLERSNYGYTF | 14 | TRBV11-1
CASSGRGRFSYNEQFF | 16 | TRBV19
CASSYRGARYNEQFF | 15 | TRBV6-5
CATSRDSTSGYTF | 13 | TRBV15
CASSLATYGYTF | 12 | TRBV5-1
CASSEGRLGELFF | 13 | TRBV7-2
CASSLARELNYGYTF | 15 | TRBV5-1
CASKESGDTGELFF | 14 | TRBV10-1
CSGSGGTEAFF | 11 | TRBV29-1
CASSLWGRAGDGYTF | 15 | TRBV7-2
CASTSGRAPLREQYF | 15 | TRBV6-6
CATSRRGQSEKLFF | 14 | TRBV15
CASSQWAKDGYNEQFF | 16 | TRBV4-1